This TCR beta chain was obtained from a study of blood T cell repertoires in COVID-19. Study overall: The study drew acute and convalescent COVID-19 samples from the United States, Italy and Spain. T cells, B-cell-depleted T cells, or PBMCs supplied cDNA or gDNA.

As originally analysed: Counts of nucleated cells, estimated from reference gene primer amplification, were obtained. Using immunoSEQ multiplex PCR, the repertoire was profiled, and TCRdb retains in-frame clones only, with some absent. D and trimming were read from the DNA, whereas the V and J calls and clone size are those reported in that table. Of approximately 450,000 clones in the sample, approximately 90% were seen once. The study assigned cohorts using participant-reported clinical history. The CDR3 spans 13 residues. CDR1 MDHEN and CDR2 SYDVKM come from the germline V gene. Trimming pared 4 bases from V and 5 bases from J, leaving 11 bases between.

Sequencing used PBMCs or T cells enriched from blood (not recorded which). This TCR came from a woman under 30 with acute COVID-19. The rearrangement joins TRBV28 to TRBJ1-2; no clear D. CDR3 bases: TGTGCCAGCAGTTCGGACTTAATTTATGGCTACACCTTC. Its translation: CASSSDLIYGYTF.